The 9 T cell receptor beta chains reported below all come from one sample, sequenced in a study of shared clonotypes between healthy human individuals. Assay: immunoSEQ multiplex PCR; the TCRdb copy retains only in-frame clones and omits some. Here the sample spans about a million clones, 60% to 85% being singletons. The material sequenced was memory CD4+ T cells from PBMCs. Indicated subset: CD45RA-negative fraction. Every receptor here comes from a man between 18 and 35 years old in good health. Some clones in this sample may be carry-over from other donors' samples.

The V gene is TRBV10-3, the J gene TRBJ1-1; a weak D match, TRBD1 (6 bases). V was clipped by 9 bases and J by 0 bases, with 11 bases between them. CDR1 is ENHRY and CDR2 is SYGVKD in the germline V gene. The CDR3 totals 13 residues. Written as DNA, the CDR3 is TGTGCCATGGGGGGACAAATGAACACTGAAGCTTTCTTT. It encodes CAMGGQMNTEAFF.

The rearrangement links TRBV30 to TRBJ1-4; possibly TRBD1 for D (5 bases). The CDR3 has 13 residues. Trimming pared 4 bases from V and 8 bases from J, leaving 14 bases between. Germline CDR1 is GTSNPN and CDR2 is SVGIG (reference sequence). In DNA form, the CDR3 reads TGTGCCTGGACCCGGGGGGAGACCGAAAAACTGTTTTTT. Protein sequence: CAWTRGETEKLFF. Full variable domain (remainder filled in from reference TRBV30 and TRBJ1-4): SQTIHQWPATLVQPVGSPLSLECTVEGTSNPNLYWYRQAAGRGLQLLFYSVGIGQISSEVPQNLSASRPQDRQFILSSKKLLLSDSGFYLCAWTRGETEKLFFGSGTQLSVL.

V is TRBV9 and J is TRBJ2-6; D unclear. The CDR3 is 14 amino acids. Germline loops: CDR1 SGDLS, CDR2 YYNGEE. Trimming took 3 bases from V and 1 from J, leaving 5 bases between them. This CDR3 is CASSDPSGANVLTF. The CDR3, as DNA: TGTGCCAGCAGCGACCCATCTGGGGCCAACGTCCTGACTTTC.

The chain is built from TRBV28 and TRBJ1-5; TRBD1 matches 8 bases. The CDR3 sequence is 15 residues long. Germline V CDR1 and CDR2: MDHEN, SYDVKM. The V and J ends lost 6 bases and 3 bases, in that order; junction bases with no gene match: 7. CDR3 region: CASRTGGPLNQPQHF. CDR3 bases: TGTGCCAGCAGAACAGGGGGTCCCCTCAATCAGCCCCAGCATTTT.

On this clone itself: Other DNA sequences in the same sample also yield this CDR3. The gene calls are TRBV29-1 and TRBJ2-1; D not resolved. Trimming left V 4 bases short and J 10 bases short, with 8 bases between. CDR1 and CDR2 (germline): SQVTM, ANQGSEA. This CDR3 region has 10 residues. This CDR3 is CSVGSREQFF. The CDR3 DNA follows: TGCAGCGTTGGTTCAAGGGAGCAGTTCTTC.

This clone was detected once. The chain carries TRBV30 and TRBJ1-3; D may be TRBD1 (6 bases). This CDR3 spans 13 amino acids. Looked up from germline, CDR1 is GTSNPN and CDR2 is SVGIG (reference sequence). V lost 2 bases and J lost 8, with 13 bases in between. CDR3 residues: CAWSKQGVDTIYF. The CDR3 DNA follows: TGTGCCTGGAGTAAACAGGGCGTAGACACCATATATTTT.

The chain links TRBV10-3 to TRBJ2-2, with a weak D call TRBD1 (6 bases). Germline loops: CDR1 ENHRY, CDR2 SYGVKD. Trimming stripped 7 bases from V and 1 base from J, with 13 bases between. The CDR3 runs 15 residues. CDR3 sequence: CAITLSDRNTGELFF. The CDR3 bases are TGTGCCATCACCCTATCGGACAGGAACACCGGGGAGCTGTTTTTT.

In its sample, this clone was seen once. The chain combines TRBV25-1 with TRBJ2-1; D not resolved. V was trimmed by 8 bases and J by 8 bases, leaving 10 bases between them. The germline CDR1 and CDR2 sequences are MGHDK and SYGVNS. This CDR3 has 11 amino acids. The CDR3 region is CASRIYDEQFF. Here the CDR3 DNA reads TGTGCCAGCCGAATATACGATGAGCAGTTCTTC.

Concerning this clone itself: The same CDR3 also results from other DNA sequences found in this sample. The CDR3 DNA is TGCGCCAGCAGCCGGGGGCAGGGGAACGGGGAGCTGTTTTTT. As protein: CASSRGQGNGELFF. The rearrangement uses TRBV4-1 and TRBJ2-2; D perhaps matches TRBD1 (6 bases). Germline V lookup: CDR1 MGHRA, CDR2 YSYEKL. V lost 4 bases and J 7 bases, leaving 13 bases between the germline ends. The CDR3 has 14 residues.